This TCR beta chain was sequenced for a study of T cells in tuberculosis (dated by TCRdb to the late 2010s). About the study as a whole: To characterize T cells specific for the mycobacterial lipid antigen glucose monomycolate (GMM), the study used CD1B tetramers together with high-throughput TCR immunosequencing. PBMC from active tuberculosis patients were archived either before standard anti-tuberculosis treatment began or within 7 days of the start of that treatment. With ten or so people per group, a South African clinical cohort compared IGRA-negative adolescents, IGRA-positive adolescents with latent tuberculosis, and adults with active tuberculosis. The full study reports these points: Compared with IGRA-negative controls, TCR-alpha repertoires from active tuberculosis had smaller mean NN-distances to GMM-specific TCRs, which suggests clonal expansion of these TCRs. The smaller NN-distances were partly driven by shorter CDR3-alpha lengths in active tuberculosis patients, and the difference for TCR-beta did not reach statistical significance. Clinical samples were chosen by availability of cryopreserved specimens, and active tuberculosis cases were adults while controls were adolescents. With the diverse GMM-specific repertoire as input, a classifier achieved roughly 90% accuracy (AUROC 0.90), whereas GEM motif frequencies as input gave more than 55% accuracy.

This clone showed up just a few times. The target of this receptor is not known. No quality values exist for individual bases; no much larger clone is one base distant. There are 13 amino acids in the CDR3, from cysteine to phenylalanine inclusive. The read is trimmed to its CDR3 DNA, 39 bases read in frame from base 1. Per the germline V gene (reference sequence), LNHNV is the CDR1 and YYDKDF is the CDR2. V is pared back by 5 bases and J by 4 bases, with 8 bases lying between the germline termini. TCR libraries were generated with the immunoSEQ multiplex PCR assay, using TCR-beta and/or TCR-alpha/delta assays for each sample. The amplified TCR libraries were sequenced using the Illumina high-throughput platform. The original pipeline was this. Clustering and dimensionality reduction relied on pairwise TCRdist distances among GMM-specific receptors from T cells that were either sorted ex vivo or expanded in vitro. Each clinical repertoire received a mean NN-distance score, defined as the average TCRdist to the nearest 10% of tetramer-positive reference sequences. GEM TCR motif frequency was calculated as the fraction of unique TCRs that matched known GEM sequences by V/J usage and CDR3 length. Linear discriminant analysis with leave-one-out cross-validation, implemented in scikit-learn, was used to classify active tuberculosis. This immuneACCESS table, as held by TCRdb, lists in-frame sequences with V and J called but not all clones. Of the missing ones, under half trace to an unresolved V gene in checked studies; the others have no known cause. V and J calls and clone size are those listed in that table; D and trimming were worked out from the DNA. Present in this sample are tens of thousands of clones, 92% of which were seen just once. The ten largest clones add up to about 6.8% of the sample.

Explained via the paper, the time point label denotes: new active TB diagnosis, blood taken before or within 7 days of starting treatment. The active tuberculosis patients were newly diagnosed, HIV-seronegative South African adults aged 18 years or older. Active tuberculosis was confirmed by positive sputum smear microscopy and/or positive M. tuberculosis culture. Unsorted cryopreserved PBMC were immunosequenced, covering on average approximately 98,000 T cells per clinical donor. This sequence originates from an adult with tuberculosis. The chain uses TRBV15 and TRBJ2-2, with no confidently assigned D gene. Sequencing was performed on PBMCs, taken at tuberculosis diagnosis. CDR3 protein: CATSERSTGELFF. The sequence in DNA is TGTGCCACCAGCGAGAGGAGCACCGGGGAGCTGTTTTTT.